The T cell receptor (beta chain) under discussion was sequenced for a study of blood T cell repertoires in COVID-19. The CDR3 spans 14 residues. CDR1 KGHDR and CDR2 SFDVKD come from the germline V gene. The V end lost 4 bases, the J end lost 5 bases, and 11 bases lay between the germline ends. In the original processing: Reference gene primer amplification gave nucleated cell count estimates. Sequenced by immunoSEQ multiplex PCR; TCRdb stores in-frame clones only, minus some. That table furnishes V, J and clone size, whereas the DNA furnished D and trimming. Counted here are a few hundred thousand clones, approximately 79% occurring once; the ten biggest clones make up about 5%.

The clonotype was recovered from a human donor in a cohort sampled during active COVID-19. Sequenced input: peripheral blood. The chain recombines TRBV24-1 with TRBJ2-1; D possibly corresponds to TRBD2 (6 bases). This CDR3 reads CATSDPGLHNEQFF. In DNA, the CDR3 is TGTGCCACCAGTGACCCGGGACTCCACAATGAGCAGTTCTTC.